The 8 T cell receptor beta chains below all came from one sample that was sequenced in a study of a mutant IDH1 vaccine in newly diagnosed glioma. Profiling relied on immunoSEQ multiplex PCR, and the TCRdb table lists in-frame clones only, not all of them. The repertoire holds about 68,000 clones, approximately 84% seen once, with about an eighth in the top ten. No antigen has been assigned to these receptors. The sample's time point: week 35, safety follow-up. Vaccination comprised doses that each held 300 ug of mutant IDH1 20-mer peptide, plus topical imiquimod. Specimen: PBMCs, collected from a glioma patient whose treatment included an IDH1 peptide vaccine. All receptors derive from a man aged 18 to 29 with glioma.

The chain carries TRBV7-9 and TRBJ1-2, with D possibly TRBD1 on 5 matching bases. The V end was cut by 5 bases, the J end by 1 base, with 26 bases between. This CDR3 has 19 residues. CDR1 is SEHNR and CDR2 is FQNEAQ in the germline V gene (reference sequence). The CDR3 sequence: CASSPIASGSLTYNYGYTF. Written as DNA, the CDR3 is TGTGCCAGCAGCCCAATCGCCTCAGGGAGCCTTACTTATAACTATGGCTACACCTTC.

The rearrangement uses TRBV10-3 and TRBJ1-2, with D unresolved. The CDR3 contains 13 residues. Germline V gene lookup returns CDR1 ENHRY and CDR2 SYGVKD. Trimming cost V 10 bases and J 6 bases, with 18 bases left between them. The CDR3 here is CATRATSPDGYTF. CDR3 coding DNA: TGTGCCACTAGAGCCACCTCCCCCGATGGCTACACCTTC.

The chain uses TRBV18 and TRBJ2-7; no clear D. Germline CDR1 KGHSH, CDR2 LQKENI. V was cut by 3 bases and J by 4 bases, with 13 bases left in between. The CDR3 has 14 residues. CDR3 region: CASSPLAAGYEQYF. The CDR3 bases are TGTGCCAGCTCACCCTTGGCGGCCGGATACGAGCAGTACTTC.

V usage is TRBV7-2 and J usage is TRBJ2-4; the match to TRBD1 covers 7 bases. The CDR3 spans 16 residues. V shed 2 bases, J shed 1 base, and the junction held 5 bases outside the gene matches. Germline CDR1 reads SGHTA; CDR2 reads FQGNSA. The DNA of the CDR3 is TGTGCCAGCAGCTTATTTTCGACAGGGGCCAAAAACATTCAGTACTTC. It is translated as CASSLFSTGAKNIQYF.

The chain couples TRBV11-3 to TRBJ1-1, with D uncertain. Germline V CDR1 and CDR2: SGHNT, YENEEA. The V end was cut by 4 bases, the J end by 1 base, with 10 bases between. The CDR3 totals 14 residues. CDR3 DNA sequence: TGTGCCAGCAGCTCCGGATTGCCGAACACTGAAGCTTTCTTT. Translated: CASSSGLPNTEAFF. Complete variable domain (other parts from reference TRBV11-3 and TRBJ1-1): EAGVVQSPRYKIIEKKQPVAFWCNPISGHNTLYWYLQNLGQGPELLIRYENEEAVDDSQLPKDRFSAERLKGVDSTLKIQPAELGDSAVYLCASSSGLPNTEAFFGQGTRLTVV.

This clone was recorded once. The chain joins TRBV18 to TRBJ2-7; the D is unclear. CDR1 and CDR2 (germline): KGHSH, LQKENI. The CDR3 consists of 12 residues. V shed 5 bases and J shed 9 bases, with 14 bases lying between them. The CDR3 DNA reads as TGTGCCAGCTCAACGGAAACGGCCCTGCAGTACTTC. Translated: CASSTETALQYF.

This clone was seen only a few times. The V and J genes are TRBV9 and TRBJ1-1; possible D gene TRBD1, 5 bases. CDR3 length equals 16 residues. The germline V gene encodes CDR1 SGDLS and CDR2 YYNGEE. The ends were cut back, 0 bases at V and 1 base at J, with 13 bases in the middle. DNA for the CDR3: TGTGCCAGCAGCGTAGCCCAGGGAGCAGGGAACACTGAAGCTTTCTTT. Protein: CASSVAQGAGNTEAFF.

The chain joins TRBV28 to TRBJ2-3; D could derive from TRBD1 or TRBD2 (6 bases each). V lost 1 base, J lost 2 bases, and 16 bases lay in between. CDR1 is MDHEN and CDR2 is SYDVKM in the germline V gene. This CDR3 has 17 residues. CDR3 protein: CASSLFRGLSHTDTQYF. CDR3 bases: TGTGCCAGCAGTTTATTTCGGGGGCTATCCCACACAGATACGCAGTATTTT. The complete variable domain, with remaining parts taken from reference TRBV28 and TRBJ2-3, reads DVKVTQSSRYLVKRTGEKVFLECVQDMDHENMFWYRQDPGLGLRLIYFSYDVKMKEKGDIPEGYSVSREKKERFSLILESASTNQTSMYLCASSLFRGLSHTDTQYFGPGTRLTVL.